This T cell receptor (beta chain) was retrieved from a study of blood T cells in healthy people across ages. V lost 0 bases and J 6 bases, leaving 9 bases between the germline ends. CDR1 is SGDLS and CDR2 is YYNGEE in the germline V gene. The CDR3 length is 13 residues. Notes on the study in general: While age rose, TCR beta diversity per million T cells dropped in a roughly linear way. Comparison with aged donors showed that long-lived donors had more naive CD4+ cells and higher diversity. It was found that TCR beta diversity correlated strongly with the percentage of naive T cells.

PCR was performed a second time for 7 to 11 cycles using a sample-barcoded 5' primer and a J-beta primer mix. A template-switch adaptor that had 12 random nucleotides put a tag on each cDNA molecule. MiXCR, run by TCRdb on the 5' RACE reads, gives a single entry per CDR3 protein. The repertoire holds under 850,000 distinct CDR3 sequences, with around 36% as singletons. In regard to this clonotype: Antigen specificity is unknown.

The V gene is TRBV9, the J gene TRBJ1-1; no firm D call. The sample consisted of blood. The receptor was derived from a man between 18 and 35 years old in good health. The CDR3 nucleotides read TGTGCCAGCAGCGTAGTAGAGACATCTGAAGCTTTCTTT. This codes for CASSVVETSEAFF.